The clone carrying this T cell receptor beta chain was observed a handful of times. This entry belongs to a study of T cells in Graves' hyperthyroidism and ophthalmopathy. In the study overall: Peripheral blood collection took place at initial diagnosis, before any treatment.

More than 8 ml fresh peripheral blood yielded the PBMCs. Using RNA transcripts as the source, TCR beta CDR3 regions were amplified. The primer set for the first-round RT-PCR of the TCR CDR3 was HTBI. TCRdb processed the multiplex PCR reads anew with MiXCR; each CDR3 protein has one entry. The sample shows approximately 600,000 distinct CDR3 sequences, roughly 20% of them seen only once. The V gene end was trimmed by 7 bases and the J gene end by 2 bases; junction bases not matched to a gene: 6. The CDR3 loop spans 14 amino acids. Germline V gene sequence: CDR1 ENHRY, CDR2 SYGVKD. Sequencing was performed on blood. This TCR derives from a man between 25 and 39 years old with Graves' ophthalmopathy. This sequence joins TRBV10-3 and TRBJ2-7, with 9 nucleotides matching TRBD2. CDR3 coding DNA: TGTGCCATCACTCGGACTAGCGAAACCTACGAGCAGTACTTC. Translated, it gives CAITRTSETYEQYF.